This T cell receptor (beta chain) was captured in a study of T cell repertoires in cytomegalovirus infection. Study background: Matching HLA type and CMV infection were both indicated by public TCR beta signatures. Findings of the study overall: The study identified carriers of CMV plus the relevant HLA from cumulative public TCR beta family frequency. HLA-C-restricted TCR beta clonotypes specific for CMV led the ex vivo response.

With regard to this clonotype: Its antigen is undetermined.

TCRdb independently ran MiXCR on the reads; one entry per CDR3 protein. The sample lists about 230,000 distinct CDR3 sequences, 6.5% seen once, with less than 7.5% in the top ten. V was cut by 5 bases and J by 4 bases, with 14 bases left in between. CDR3 size: 14 residues. In germline, CDR1 is SEHNR, CDR2 FQNEAQ (reference sequence). The specimen sequenced was PBMCs. This TCR was sampled from a human donor in good health (CMV status not recorded). Some clones in this sample may be carry-over from other donors' samples. The rearrangement uses TRBV7-9 and TRBJ1-1; possibly TRBD1 for D (6 bases). The CDR3 nucleotides are TGTGCCAGCAGCCCTCAAGGGGGTACCACTGAAGCTTTCTTT. Encoded protein: CASSPQGGTTEAFF.